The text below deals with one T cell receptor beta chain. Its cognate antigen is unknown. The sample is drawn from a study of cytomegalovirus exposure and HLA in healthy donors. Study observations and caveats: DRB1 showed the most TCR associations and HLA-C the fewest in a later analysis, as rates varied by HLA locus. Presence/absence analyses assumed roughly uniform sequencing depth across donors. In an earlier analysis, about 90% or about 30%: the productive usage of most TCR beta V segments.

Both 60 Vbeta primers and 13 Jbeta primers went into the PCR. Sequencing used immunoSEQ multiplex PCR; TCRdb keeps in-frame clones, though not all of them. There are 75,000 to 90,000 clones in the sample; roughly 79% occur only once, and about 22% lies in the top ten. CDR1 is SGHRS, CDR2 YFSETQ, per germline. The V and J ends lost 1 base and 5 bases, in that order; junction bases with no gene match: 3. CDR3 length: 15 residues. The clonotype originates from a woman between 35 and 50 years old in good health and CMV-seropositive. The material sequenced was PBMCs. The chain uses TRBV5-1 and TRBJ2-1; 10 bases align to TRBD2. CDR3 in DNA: TGCGCCAGCAGCTTGCCCAGCGGGAGGGACAATGAGCAGTTCTTC. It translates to CASSLPSGRDNEQFF.